One and the same sample provided the 4 T cell receptor beta chains below, sequenced in a study of CD8 T cells in Susac syndrome. Random hexamers primed reverse transcription of about 0.45 to 1 ug RNA. From the immunoSEQ multiplex PCR reads, TCRdb called clonotypes with MiXCR, one entry per CDR3 protein. The sample consists of around 130,000 distinct CDR3 sequences, under 96% of them appearing once. Source material: CD4+ T cells from PBMCs. These receptors were collected from a human donor with Susac syndrome.

The J gene is TRBJ1-1, the V gene TRBV20-1, with D uncertain. This CDR3 region has 15 residues. V lost 0 bases and J lost 4, with 15 bases in between. From germline, CDR1 is DFQATT and CDR2 SNEGSKA (reference sequence). The DNA for the CDR3 is TGCAGTGCTAGAGATCGTGGATACCTGGGCACTGAAGCTTTCTTT. This gives the protein CSARDRGYLGTEAFF.

This clonotype occurred once. The chain joins TRBV2 to TRBJ2-1, with TRBD1 matching 9 bases. The V and J ends lost 0 bases and 4 bases, in that order; junction bases with no gene match: 16. The CDR3 runs 20 residues. CDR1 is SNHLY, CDR2 FYNNEI, per germline. In nucleotides, the CDR3 is TGTGCCAGCAGTGAAGCGCGCAATACGCCCGGGACAGGGAGGTACAATGAGCAGTTCTTC. It encodes CASSEARNTPGTGRYNEQFF.

This clonotype came up once. The chain links TRBV20-1 to TRBJ2-5; 8 bases line up with TRBD2. CDR1 is DFQATT, CDR2 SNEGSKA, per germline (reference sequence). This CDR3 contains 13 residues. V dropped 1 base and J dropped 5; count of bases not matched to a gene: 3. Here the CDR3 reads CSARAGGTETQYF. CDR3 coding DNA: TGCAGTGCTAGAGCGGGAGGGACTGAGACCCAGTACTTC.

As to this clonotype: One junction end does not reproduce the germline sequence, and a read error may be involved. The chain has TRBV27 and TRBJ1-4, with D unresolved. The CDR3 length is 13 residues. CDR1 MNHEY and CDR2 SMNVEV come from the germline V gene (reference sequence). CDR3: CASSRRLGERLFF. The CDR3 region has the DNA TGTGCCAGCAGTCGGCGACTTGGGGAAAGACTGTTTTTT.